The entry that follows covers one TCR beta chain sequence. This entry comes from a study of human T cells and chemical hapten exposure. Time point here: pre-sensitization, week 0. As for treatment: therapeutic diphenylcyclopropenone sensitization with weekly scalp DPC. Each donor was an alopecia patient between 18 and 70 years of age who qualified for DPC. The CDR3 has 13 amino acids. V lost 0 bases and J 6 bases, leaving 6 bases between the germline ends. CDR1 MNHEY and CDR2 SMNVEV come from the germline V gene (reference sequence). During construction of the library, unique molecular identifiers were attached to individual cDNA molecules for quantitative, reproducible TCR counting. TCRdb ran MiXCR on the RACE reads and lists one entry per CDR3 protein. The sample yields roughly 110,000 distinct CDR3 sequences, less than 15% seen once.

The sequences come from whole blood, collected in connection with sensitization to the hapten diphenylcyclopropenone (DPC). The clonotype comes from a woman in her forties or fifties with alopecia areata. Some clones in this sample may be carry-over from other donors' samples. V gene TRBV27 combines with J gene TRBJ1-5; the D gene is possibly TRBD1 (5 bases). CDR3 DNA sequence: TGTGCCAGCAGTTTATCGGGGCTTCAGCCCCAGCATTTT. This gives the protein CASSLSGLQPQHF.